These T cell receptor beta chains were read from a single sample in a study of control samples from healthy donors and cancer patients. The assay was immunoSEQ multiplex PCR, and TCRdb's table has in-frame clones only and misses some. The sample lists approximately 59,000 clones, roughly 86% occurring once. Source material: PBMCs. The origin of the receptors is a woman in her sixties or seventies with lung cancer. Each CDR3 is given with its conserved first and last residue. D genes are given only for firm matches. Size is omitted from some rows. Given values are once, few, many or a class for expanded clones.

V	J	D	size	CDR3	DNA
TRBV5-1	TRBJ2-2	TRBD1	once	CASSQRTGGAGNTGELFF	TGCGCCAGCAGCCAACGGACAGGGGGCGCGGGGAACACCGGGGAGCTGTTTTTT
TRBV6-5	TRBJ1-2	TRBD1	.	CASSQGAHYGYTF	TGTGCCAGCAGTCAGGGGGCGCATTATGGCTACACCTTC
TRBV10-3	TRBJ1-1	TRBD1	once	CAISVGGTENTEAFF	TGTGCCATCTCGGTAGGTGGGACAGAGAACACTGAAGCTTTCTTT
TRBV7-3	TRBJ2-3	.	.	CASSPKGGESTDTQYF	TGTGCCAGCAGCCCCAAGGGGGGGGAGAGCACAGATACGCAGTATTTT
TRBV19	TRBJ1-6	.	.	CASSFGTGNNSPLHF	TGTGCCAGTAGTTTCGGGACGGGGAATAATTCACCCCTCCACTTT
TRBV12-3/TRBV12-4	TRBJ2-7	.	.	CASSFSWGEQYF	TGTGCCAGCAGTTTTTCCTGGGGCGAGCAGTACTTC
TRBV19	TRBJ2-7	.	once	CASSIGGDFEQYF	TGTGCCAGTAGTATAGGTGGGGATTTCGAGCAGTACTTC
TRBV19	TRBJ2-7	TRBD2	.	CASRGTSGYEQYF	TGTGCCAGTAGAGGGACTAGCGGATACGAGCAGTACTTC
TRBV9	TRBJ1-1	.	.	CASSRTEGRTEAFF	TGTGCCAGCAGTCGCACGGAGGGCAGGACTGAAGCTTTCTTT
TRBV28	TRBJ1-5	.	.	CASRGGNQPQHF	TGTGCCAGCAGGGGGGGGAATCAGCCCCAGCATTTT
TRBV5-1	TRBJ2-5	TRBD1	.	CASSLRDSQETQYF	TGCGCCAGCAGCCTCCGGGACAGCCAAGAGACCCAGTACTTC
TRBV3-1/TRBV3-2	TRBJ1-2	.	.	CASSLTQGRGSIGYTF	TGTGCCAGCAGCCTCACCCAGGGGCGCGGTTCTATTGGCTACACCTTC
TRBV6-1	TRBJ1-1	TRBD1	.	CAGGQGGTEAFF	TGTGCCGGGGGACAGGGGGGAACTGAAGCTTTCTTT
TRBV2	TRBJ1-6	.	.	CASRWDGDNSPLHF	TGTGCCAGCAGATGGGACGGGGATAATTCACCCCTCCACTTT
TRBV30	TRBJ2-7	.	.	CAWSAGGSYFSNEQYF	TGTGCCTGGAGTGCGGGGGGCAGCTATTTCAGCAACGAGCAGTACTTC
TRBV3-1/TRBV3-2	TRBJ1-1	.	.	CASSPTEATEAFF	TGTGCCAGCAGCCCCACAGAAGCCACTGAAGCTTTCTTT
TRBV5-1	TRBJ1-3	TRBD1	.	CASSSGTDGNTIYF	TGCGCCAGCAGCTCGGGGACAGATGGAAACACCATATATTTT
TRBV18	TRBJ2-1	.	.	CASSPLGQHEQFF	TGTGCCAGCTCACCACTAGGGCAGCATGAGCAGTTCTTC
TRBV2	TRBJ1-1	.	.	CASSDMGTSNTEAFF	TGTGCCAGCAGTGATATGGGGACCTCGAACACTGAAGCTTTCTTT
TRBV2	TRBJ1-4	TRBD1	.	CASNQQGTTTNEKLFF	TGTGCCAGCAATCAACAGGGGACCACAACTAATGAAAAACTGTTTTTT
TRBV6-5	TRBJ1-2	.	.	CASKGGGNYGYTF	TGTGCCAGCAAGGGGGGGGGCAACTATGGCTACACCTTC
TRBV19	TRBJ2-7	TRBD2	.	CASSSSGASYEQYF	TGTGCCAGTAGTTCTAGCGGGGCCTCCTACGAGCAGTACTTC
TRBV10-3	TRBJ2-3	.	.	CAISIGDRSTDTQYF	TGTGCCATCAGTATAGGGGACCGTAGCACAGATACGCAGTATTTT
TRBV19	TRBJ2-5	TRBD2	.	CASSIKGLAGETQYF	TGTGCCAGTAGTATTAAGGGACTAGCGGGAGAGACCCAGTACTTC
TRBV3-1/TRBV3-2	TRBJ1-1	TRBD1	.	CASSQGAGGTEAFF	TGTGCCAGCAGCCAAGGGGCAGGGGGCACTGAAGCTTTCTTT
TRBV6-4	TRBJ1-2	TRBD1	.	CASSDFPGQTYGYTF	TGTGCCAGCAGTGACTTCCCGGGACAGACCTATGGCTACACCTTC
TRBV19	TRBJ2-2	TRBD2	.	CASNEIGGTGELFF	TGTGCCAGTAACGAAATCGGGGGGACCGGGGAGCTGTTTTTT
TRBV5-1	TRBJ2-5	.	.	CASSLGGQQETQYF	TGCGCCAGCAGCTTGGGTGGACAGCAAGAGACCCAGTACTTC
TRBV3-1/TRBV3-2	TRBJ2-7	.	.	CASSQGDGHYEQYF	TGTGCCAGCAGCCAAGGGGACGGACACTACGAGCAGTACTTC
TRBV5-5	TRBJ2-7	.	.	CASSLDLADFYEQYF	TGTGCCAGCAGCTTGGATTTAGCGGATTTCTACGAGCAGTACTTC
TRBV4-1	TRBJ1-2	.	.	CASSQGSGGASYTF	TGCGCCAGCAGCCAAGGATCGGGGGGGGCTAGCTACACCTTC
TRBV6-5	TRBJ1-6	.	.	CASSYGDNNSPLHF	TGTGCCAGCAGTTACGGGGATAATAATTCACCCCTCCACTTT
TRBV6-5	TRBJ1-1	.	.	CASSWGPPQGQAFF	TGTGCCAGCAGTTGGGGACCGCCCCAGGGCCAAGCTTTCTTT